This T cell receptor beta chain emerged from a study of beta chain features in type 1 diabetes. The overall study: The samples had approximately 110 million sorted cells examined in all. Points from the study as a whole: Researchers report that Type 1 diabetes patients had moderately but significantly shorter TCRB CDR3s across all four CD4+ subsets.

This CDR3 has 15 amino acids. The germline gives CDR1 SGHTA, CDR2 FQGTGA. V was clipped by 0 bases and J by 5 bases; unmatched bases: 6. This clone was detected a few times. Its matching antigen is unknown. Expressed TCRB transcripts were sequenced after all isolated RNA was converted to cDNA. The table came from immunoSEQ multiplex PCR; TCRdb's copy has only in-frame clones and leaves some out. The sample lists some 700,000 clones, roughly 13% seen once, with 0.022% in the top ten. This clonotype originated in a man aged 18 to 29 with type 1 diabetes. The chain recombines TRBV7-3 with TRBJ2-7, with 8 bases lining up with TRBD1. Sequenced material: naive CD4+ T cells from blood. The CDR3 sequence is CASSLTGGQGHEQYF. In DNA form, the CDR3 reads TGTGCCAGCAGCTTAACGGGTGGACAGGGCCACGAGCAGTACTTC.